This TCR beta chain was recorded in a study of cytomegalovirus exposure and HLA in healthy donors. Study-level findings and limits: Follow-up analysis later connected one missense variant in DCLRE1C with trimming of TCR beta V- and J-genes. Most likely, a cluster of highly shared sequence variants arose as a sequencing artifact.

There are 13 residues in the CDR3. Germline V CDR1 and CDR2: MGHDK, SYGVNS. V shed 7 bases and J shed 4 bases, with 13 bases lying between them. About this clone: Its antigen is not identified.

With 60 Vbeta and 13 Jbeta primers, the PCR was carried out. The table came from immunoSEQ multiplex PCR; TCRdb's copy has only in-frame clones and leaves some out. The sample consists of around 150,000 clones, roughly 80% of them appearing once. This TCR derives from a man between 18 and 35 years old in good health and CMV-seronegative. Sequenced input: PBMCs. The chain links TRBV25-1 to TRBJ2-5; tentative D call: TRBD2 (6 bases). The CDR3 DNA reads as TGTGCCAGCACACTCGGGGGTGGAGAGACCCAGTACTTC. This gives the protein CASTLGGGETQYF. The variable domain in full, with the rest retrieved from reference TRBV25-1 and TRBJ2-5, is EADIYQTPRYLVIGTGKKITLECSQTMGHDKMYWYQQDPGMELHLIHYSYGVNSTEKGDLSSESTVSRIRTEHFPLTLESARPSHTSQYLCASTLGGGETQYFGPGTRLLVL.